This T cell receptor (beta chain) was captured by sequencing in a study of a mutant IDH1 vaccine in newly diagnosed glioma. About the study: Earlier treatment was radiotherapy, temozolomide, or both, with most getting both.

Sample time point: week 11, during vaccination. Each dose delivered 300 ug of mutant IDH1 20-mer peptide subcutaneously with imiquimod. In this sample, this clone turned up once. Its antigen is unknown. Sequencing used immunoSEQ multiplex PCR; TCRdb keeps in-frame clones, though not all of them. This table holds around 24,000 clones, around 80% found once. Study findings and constraints: It seemed that pseudoprogression was not linked to changes in the top peripheral T cell clonotypes. Altogether, 85% to 95% of patients exhibited vaccine-induced immune responses.

This CDR3 region has 16 residues. Germline CDR1 and CDR2: ENHRY and SYGVKD. V gave up 2 bases and J gave up 10 bases; unmatched junction bases: 15. Source: PBMCs, taken from a glioma patient whose treatment included an IDH1 peptide vaccine. The sequence was collected from a man aged 35 to 55 with glioma. The rearrangement links TRBV10-3 to TRBJ2-5; 8 bases agree with TRBD2. The CDR3 here is CAISEEGSGSHPDQYF. In DNA, the CDR3 is TGTGCCATCAGTGAGGAGGGGAGCGGGAGCCACCCGGACCAGTACTTC.